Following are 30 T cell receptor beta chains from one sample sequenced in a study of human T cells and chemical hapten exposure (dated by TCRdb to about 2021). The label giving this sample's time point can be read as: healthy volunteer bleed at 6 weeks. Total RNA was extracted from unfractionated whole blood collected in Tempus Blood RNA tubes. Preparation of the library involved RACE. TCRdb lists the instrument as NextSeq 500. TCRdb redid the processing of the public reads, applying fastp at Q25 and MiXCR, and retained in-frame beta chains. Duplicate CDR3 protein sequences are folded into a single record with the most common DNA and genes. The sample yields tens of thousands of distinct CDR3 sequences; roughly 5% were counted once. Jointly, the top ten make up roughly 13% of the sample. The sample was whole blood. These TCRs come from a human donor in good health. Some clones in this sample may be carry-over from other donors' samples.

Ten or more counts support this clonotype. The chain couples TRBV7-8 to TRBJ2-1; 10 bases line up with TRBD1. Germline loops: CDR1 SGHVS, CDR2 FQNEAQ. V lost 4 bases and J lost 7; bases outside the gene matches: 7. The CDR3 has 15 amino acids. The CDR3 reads CASSSTPGQGNEQFF. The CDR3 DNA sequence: TGTGCCAGCAGCTCCACTCCGGGACAGGGGAATGAGCAGTTCTTC.

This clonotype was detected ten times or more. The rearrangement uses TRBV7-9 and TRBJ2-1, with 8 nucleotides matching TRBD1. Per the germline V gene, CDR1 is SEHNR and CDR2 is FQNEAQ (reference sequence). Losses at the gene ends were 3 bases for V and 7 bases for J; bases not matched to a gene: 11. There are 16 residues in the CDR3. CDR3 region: CASSFWIRTGPNEQFF. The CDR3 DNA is TGTGCCAGCAGCTTCTGGATCCGGACAGGGCCGAATGAGCAGTTCTTC.

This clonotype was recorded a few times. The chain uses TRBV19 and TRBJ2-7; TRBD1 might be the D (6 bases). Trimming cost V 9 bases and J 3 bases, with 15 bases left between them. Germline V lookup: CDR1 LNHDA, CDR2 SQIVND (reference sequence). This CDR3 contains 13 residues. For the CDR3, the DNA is TGTGCCAGCATCCCCGGACAGCACTACGAGCAGTACTTC. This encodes CASIPGQHYEQYF.

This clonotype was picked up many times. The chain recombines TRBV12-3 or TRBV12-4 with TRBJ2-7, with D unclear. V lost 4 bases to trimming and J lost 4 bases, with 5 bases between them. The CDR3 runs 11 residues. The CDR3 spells CASSSQYEQYF. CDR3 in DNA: TGTGCCAGCAGTTCCCAGTACGAGCAGTACTTC.

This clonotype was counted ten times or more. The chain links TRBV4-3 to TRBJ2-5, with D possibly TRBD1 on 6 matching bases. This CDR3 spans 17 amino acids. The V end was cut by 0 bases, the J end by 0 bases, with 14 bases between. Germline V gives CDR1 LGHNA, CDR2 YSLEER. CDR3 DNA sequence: TGCGCCAGCAGCCAAGATCATCCGACAGGTAACCAAGAGACCCAGTACTTC. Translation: CASSQDHPTGNQETQYF.

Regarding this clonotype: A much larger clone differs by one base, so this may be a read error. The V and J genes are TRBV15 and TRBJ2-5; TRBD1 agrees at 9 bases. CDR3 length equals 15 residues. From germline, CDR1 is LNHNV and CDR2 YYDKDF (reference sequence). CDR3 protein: CVTSSWTGAGETQYF. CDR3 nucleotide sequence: TGTGTCACCAGCTCCTGGACAGGGGCGGGAGAGACCCAGTACTTC.

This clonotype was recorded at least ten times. The CDR3 region has the DNA TGTGCCAGCAGCCGTCTGGGTAACCCCTACGAGCAGTACTTC. This translates into CASSRLGNPYEQYF. The V and J genes are TRBV13 and TRBJ2-7; D unresolved. The CDR3 runs to 14 residues. Trimming removed 5 bases at V and 2 bases at J, with 13 bases between. The V gene's germline CDR1 is PRHDT and CDR2 FYEKMQ (reference sequence).

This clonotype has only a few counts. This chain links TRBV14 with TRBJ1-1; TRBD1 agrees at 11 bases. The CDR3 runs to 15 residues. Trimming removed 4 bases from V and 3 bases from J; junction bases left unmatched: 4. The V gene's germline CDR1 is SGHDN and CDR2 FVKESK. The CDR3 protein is CASSRGTGGYTEAFF. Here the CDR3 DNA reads TGTGCCAGCAGCCGAGGGACAGGGGGATACACTGAAGCTTTCTTT.

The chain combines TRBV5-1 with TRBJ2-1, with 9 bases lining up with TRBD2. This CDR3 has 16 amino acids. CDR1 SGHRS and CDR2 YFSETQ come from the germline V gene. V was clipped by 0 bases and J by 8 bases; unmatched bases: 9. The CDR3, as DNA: TGCGCCAGCAGCTTGGCCGAGCTAGCGGGGCTGGATGAGCAGTTCTTC. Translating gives CASSLAELAGLDEQFF.

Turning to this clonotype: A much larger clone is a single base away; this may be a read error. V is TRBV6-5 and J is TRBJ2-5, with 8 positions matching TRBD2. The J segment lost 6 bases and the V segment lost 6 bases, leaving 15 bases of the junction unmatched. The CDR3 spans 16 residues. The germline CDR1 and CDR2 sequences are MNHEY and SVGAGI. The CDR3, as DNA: TGTGCCAGCAGACGGACTACGGGAGGGTCCGGGAAGACCCAGTACTTC. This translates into CASRRTTGGSGKTQYF.

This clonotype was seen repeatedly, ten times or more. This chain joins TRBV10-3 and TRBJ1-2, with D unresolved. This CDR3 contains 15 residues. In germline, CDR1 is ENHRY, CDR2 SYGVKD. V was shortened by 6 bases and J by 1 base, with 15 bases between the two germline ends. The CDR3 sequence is CAIRDDGKLNYGYTF. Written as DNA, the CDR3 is TGTGCCATCAGGGACGACGGCAAACTTAACTATGGCTACACCTTC.

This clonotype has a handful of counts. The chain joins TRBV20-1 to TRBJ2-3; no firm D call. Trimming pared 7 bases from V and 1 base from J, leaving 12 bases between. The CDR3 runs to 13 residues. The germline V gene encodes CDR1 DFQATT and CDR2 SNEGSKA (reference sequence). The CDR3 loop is CSVKLSGTDTQYF. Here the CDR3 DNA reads TGCAGTGTTAAGTTATCCGGCACAGATACGCAGTATTTT.

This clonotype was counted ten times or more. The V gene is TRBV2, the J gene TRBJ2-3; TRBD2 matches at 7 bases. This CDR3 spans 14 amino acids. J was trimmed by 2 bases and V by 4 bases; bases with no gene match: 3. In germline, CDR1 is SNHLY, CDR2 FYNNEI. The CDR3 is CASSAGLDTDTQYF. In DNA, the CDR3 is TGTGCCAGCAGTGCCGGACTAGACACAGATACGCAGTATTTT.

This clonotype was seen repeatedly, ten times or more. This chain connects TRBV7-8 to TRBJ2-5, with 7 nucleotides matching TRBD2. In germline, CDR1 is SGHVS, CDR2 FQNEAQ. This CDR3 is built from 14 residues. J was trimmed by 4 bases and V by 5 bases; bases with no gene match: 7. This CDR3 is CASSKTSHPETQYF. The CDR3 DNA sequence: TGTGCCAGCAGCAAGACTAGCCACCCAGAGACCCAGTACTTC.

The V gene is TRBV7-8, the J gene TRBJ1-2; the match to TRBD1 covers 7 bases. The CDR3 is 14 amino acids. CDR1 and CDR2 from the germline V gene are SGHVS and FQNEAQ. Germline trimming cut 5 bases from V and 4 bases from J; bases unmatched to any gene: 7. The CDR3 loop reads CASSRNRGSYGYTF. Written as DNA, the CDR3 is TGTGCCAGCAGCAGAAACAGGGGTAGCTATGGCTACACCTTC.

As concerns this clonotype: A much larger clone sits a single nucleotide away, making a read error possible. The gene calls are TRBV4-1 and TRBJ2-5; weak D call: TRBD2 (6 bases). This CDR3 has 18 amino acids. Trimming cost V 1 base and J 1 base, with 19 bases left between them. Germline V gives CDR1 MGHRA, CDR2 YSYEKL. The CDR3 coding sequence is TGCGCCAGCAGCCAAGGGGGCGAGGGACTCACGCGCCAAGAGACCCAGTACTTC. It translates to CASSQGGEGLTRQETQYF.

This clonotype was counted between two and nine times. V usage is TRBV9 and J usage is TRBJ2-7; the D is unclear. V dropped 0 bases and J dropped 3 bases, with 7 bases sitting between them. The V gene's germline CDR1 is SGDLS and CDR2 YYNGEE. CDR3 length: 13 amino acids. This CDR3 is CASSVGSDYEQYF. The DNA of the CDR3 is TGTGCCAGCAGCGTAGGCTCTGACTACGAGCAGTACTTC.

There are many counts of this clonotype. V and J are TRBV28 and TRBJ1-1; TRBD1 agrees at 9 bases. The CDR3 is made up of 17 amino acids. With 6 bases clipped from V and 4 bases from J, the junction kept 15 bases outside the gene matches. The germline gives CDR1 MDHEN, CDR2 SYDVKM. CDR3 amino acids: CASSSYGTGSRSTEAFF. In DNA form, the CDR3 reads TGTGCCAGCAGCTCGTACGGGACAGGGAGTCGGAGCACTGAAGCTTTCTTT.

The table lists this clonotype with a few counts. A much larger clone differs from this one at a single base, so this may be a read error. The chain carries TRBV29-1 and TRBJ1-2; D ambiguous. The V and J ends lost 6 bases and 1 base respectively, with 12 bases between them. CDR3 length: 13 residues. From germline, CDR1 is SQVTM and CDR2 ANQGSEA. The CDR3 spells CSVQDGGNYGYTF. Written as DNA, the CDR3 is TGCAGCGTCCAGGACGGAGGTAACTATGGCTACACCTTC. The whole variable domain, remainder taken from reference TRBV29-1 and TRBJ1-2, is SAVISQKPSRDICQRGTSLTIQCQVDSQVTMMFWYRQQPGQSLTLIATANQGSEATYESGFVIDKFPISRPNLTFSTLTVSNMSPEDSSIYLCSVQDGGNYGYTFGSGTRLTVV.

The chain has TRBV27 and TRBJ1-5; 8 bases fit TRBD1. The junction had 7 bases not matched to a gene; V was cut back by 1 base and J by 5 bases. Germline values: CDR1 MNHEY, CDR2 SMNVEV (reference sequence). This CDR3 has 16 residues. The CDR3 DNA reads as TGTGCCAGCAGTTTATACGCGACAGGGGATTATCAGCCCCAGCATTTT. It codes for CASSLYATGDYQPQHF.

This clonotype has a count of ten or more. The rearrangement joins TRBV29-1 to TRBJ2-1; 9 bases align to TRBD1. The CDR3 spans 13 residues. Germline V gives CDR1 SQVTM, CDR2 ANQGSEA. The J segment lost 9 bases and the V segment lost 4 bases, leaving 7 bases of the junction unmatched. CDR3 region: CSVGTGDGSEQFF. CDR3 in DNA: TGCAGCGTTGGGACAGGGGATGGTTCTGAGCAGTTCTTC.

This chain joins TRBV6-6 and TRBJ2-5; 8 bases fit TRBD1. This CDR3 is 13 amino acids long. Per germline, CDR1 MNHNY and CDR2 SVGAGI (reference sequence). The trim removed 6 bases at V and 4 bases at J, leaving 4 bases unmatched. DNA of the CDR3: TGTGCCAGCAGACGGACAGGGATAGAGACCCAGTACTTC. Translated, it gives CASRRTGIETQYF.

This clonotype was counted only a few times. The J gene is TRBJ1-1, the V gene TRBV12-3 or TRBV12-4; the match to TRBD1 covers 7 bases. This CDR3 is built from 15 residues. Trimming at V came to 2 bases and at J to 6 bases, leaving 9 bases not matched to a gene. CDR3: CASSLSPQGRSEAFF. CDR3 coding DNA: TGTGCCAGCAGTTTAAGCCCACAGGGGAGGTCTGAAGCTTTCTTT.

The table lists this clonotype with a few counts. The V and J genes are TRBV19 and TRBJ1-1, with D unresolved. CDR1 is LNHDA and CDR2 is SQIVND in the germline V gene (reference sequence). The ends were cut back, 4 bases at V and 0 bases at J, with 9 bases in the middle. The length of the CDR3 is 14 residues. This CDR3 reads CASSSGLMNTEAFF. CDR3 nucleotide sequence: TGTGCCAGTAGTAGTGGGCTTATGAACACTGAAGCTTTCTTT. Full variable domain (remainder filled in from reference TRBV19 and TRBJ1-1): DGGITQSPKYLFRKEGQNVTLSCEQNLNHDAMYWYRQDPGQGLRLIYYSQIVNDFQKGDIAEGYSVSREKKESFPLTVTSAQKNPTAFYLCASSSGLMNTEAFFGQGTRLTVV.

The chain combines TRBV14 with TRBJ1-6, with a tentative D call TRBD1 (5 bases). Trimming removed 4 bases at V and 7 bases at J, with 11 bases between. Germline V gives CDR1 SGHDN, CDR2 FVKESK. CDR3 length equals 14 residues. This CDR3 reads CASSRLGGNSPLHF. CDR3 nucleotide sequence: TGTGCCAGCAGCCGTCTTGGGGGAAATTCACCCCTCCACTTT.

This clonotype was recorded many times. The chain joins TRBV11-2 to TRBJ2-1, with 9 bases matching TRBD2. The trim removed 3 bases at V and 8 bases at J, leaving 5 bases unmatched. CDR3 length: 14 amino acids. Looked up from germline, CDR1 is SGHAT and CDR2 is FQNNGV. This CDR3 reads CASSFLAGKYEQFF. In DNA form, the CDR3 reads TGTGCCAGCAGCTTCCTAGCGGGGAAGTATGAGCAGTTCTTC.

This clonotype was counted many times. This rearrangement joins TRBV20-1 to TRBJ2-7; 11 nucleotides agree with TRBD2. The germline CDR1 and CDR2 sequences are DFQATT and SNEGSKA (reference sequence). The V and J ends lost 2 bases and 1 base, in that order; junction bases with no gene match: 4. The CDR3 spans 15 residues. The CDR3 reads CSARQGLAESYEQYF. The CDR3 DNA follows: TGCAGTGCTAGACAGGGACTAGCGGAGTCCTACGAGCAGTACTTC.

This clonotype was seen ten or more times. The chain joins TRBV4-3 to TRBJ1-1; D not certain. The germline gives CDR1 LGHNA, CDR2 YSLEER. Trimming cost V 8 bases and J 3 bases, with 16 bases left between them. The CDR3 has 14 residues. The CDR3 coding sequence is TGCGCCAGCTCTCTCTCGTCGGGTGACACTGAAGCTTTCTTT. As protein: CASSLSSGDTEAFF.

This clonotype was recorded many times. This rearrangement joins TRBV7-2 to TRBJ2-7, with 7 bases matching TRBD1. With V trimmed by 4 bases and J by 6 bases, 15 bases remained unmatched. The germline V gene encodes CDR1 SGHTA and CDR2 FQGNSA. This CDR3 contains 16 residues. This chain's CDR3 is CASSSGQAPTLGEQYF. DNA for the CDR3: TGTGCCAGCAGCTCCGGACAGGCCCCCACCCTCGGCGAGCAGTACTTC. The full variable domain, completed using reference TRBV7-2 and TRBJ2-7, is GAGVSQSPSNKVTEKGKDVELRCDPISGHTALYWYRQSLGQGLEFLIYFQGNSAPDKSGLPSDRFSAERTGGSVSTLTIQRTQQEDSAVYLCASSSGQAPTLGEQYFGPGTRLTVT.

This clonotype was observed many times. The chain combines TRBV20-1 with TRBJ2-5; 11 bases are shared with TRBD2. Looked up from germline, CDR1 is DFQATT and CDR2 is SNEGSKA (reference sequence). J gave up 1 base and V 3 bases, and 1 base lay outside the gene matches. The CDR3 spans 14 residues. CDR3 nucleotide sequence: TGCAGTGCTAGGGGGACTAGCGGCCAAGAGACCCAGTACTTC. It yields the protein CSARGTSGQETQYF.